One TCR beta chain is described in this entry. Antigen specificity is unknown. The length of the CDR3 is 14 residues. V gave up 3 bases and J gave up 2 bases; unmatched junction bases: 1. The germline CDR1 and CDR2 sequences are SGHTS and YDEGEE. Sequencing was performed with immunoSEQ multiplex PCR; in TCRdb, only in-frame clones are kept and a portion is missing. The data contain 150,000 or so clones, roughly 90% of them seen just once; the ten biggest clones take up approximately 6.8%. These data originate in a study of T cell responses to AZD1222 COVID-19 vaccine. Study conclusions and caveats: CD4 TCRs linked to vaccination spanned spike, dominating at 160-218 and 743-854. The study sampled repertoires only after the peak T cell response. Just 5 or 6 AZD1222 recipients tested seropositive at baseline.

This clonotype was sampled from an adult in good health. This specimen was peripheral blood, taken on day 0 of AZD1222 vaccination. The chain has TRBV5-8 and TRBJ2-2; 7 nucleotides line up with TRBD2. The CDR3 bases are TGTGCCAGCAGCTCGGGACTAAACACCGGGGAGCTGTTTTTT. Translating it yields CASSSGLNTGELFF.